These T cell receptor beta chains were read from a single sample in a study of cytomegalovirus exposure and HLA in healthy donors. Sequenced by immunoSEQ multiplex PCR; TCRdb stores in-frame clones only, minus some. The table records about 170,000 clones, approximately 81% of them present only once. The sample taken for sequencing was PBMCs. These receptors were taken from a boy younger than 10 in good health and CMV-seronegative. Both conserved end residues are part of each CDR3. A D gene is named only where the DNA matches it firmly. Clone size, where shown, is once, few, many, or a class for clones that have expanded.

TRBD1	NA	TRBV6-1	TRBJ1-2	TGTGCCAGCAGCTTAAGGACAGGTTGGGGCTACACCTTC	CASSLRTGWGYTF
TRBD2	NA	TRBV28	TRBJ2-3	TGTGCCAGCAGTGCCGTCGAGGCTAGCGGGTACACAGATACGCAGTATTTT	CASSAVEASGYTDTQYF
NA	NA	TRBV2	TRBJ2-2	TGTGCCAGCACCCCTAGGGGTTACACCGGGGAGCTGTTTTTT	CASTPRGYTGELFF
NA	NA	TRBV25-1	TRBJ1-3	TGTGCCAGCAGTAACCGACCGGGGTCGGGAAACACCATATATTTT	CASSNRPGSGNTIYF
NA	NA	TRBV7-2	TRBJ2-5	TGTGCCAGCACCTCGGACAGGGAGGGGACCCAGTACTTC	CASTSDREGTQYF
NA	NA	TRBV5-5	TRBJ1-2	TGTGCCAGCAGCTTGGCGGGGGGCTATGGCTACACCTTC	CASSLAGGYGYTF
TRBD1	NA	TRBV2	TRBJ2-5	TGTGCCAGCAGGGCAGGGACAGGAGAGACCCAGTACTTC	CASRAGTGETQYF
NA	NA	TRBV27	TRBJ2-3	TGTGCCAGCTCGCGCCCCGCGGGGTACACAGATACGCAGTATTTT	CASSRPAGYTDTQYF
NA	NA	TRBV20-1	TRBJ1-1	TGCAGGACTACTTTGAACACTGAAGCTTTCTTT	CRTTLNTEAFF
NA	NA	TRBV10-3	TRBJ1-2	TGTGCCATCAGTGAGTCTACAGGCTATCCATATGGCTACACCTTC	CAISESTGYPYGYTF
NA	NA	TRBV2	TRBJ1-5	TGTGCCAGCTCACTTATTGGGGGGAGCAATCAGCCCCAGCATTTT	CASSLIGGSNQPQHF
NA	NA	TRBV28	TRBJ1-3	TGTGCCAGCAGTTTAGGCCAGGCAGGAAACACCATATATTTT	CASSLGQAGNTIYF
TRBD2	NA	TRBV7-9	TRBJ2-5	TGTGCCGCCAGGCGGGGGGGGGAGACCCAGTACTTC	CAARRGGETQYF
NA	NA	TRBV9	TRBJ1-1	TGTGCCAGCAGCCCACCGCAGGACACTGAAGCTTTCTTT	CASSPPQDTEAFF
NA	NA	TRBV14	TRBJ1-1	TGTGCCAGCAGCCAAGTGGCGGGGAGGACTGAAGCTTTCTTT	CASSQVAGRTEAFF
NA	NA	TRBV30	TRBJ1-1	TGTGCCTGGAGTGTACTGCCGAACACTGAAGCTTTCTTT	CAWSVLPNTEAFF
NA	NA	TRBV27	TRBJ2-7	TGTGCCAGCAGTTTACGAGGAGGGGAGCAGTACTTC	CASSLRGGEQYF
NA	once	TRBV6-1	TRBJ1-1	TGCGCCAGCAGGGCCGAGCTGACCGGGGTGGCTTTCTTT	CASRAELTGVAFF
TRBD2	NA	TRBV2	TRBJ2-7	TGTGCCAGTGGGGAGGGAGGGTTCTACGAGCAGTACTTC	CASGEGGFYEQYF
TRBD2	NA	TRBV7-9	TRBJ2-1	TGTGCCAGCAGCCTCCGGACTAGCGGGAGGGTGGGGTGGTACAATGAGCAGTTCTTC	CASSLRTSGRVGWYNEQFF
NA	NA	TRBV7-9	TRBJ2-7	TGTGCCAGCAGCCTCTCCCCCGGGGGCGAGCAGTACTTC	CASSLSPGGEQYF
TRBD1	NA	TRBV2	TRBJ2-1	TGTGCCAGCAGTGTAGACAGGGGCTCCTACAATGAGCAGTTCTTC	CASSVDRGSYNEQFF
TRBD2	NA	TRBV14	TRBJ2-3	TGTGCCAGCAGCCAAGGGGGCGGGGGGGCCACAGATACGCAGTATTTT	CASSQGGGGATDTQYF
TRBD1	NA	TRBV19	TRBJ1-2	TGTGCCAGTACCACAGGGGGCTATGGCTACACCTTC	CASTTGGYGYTF
TRBD1	NA	TRBV28	TRBJ1-6	TGTGCCAGCTGGAAGGGACAGTCCTATAATTCACCCCTCCACTTT	CASWKGQSYNSPLHF
NA	NA	TRBV7-2	TRBJ1-1	TGTGCCAGCAGCTTACTGAGAACTGAAGCTTTCTTT	CASSLLRTEAFF
NA	NA	TRBV7-9	TRBJ2-5	TGTGCCAGCAGCTTACTCGTTGGGGGGGGCCTGGAGACCCAGTACTTC	CASSLLVGGGLETQYF
NA	few	TRBV2	TRBJ1-3	TGTGCCAGCAGTAAGGCGACAGTTACTTCTGGAAACACCATATATTTT	CASSKATVTSGNTIYF
TRBD1	NA	TRBV4-1	TRBJ2-1	TGCGCCAGCAGCCAACTAGGGGAGACAGGGAGTGAGCAGTTCTTC	CASSQLGETGSEQFF
NA	NA	TRBV28	TRBJ1-2	TGTGCCAGCAGTTTAGGGGCCCAGAGTCGGTATGGCTACACCTTC	CASSLGAQSRYGYTF
TRBD1	NA	TRBV5-1	TRBJ2-2	TGCGCCAGCAGCGGGGGACAGTTCACCGGGGAGCTGTTTTTT	CASSGGQFTGELFF
NA	NA	TRBV30	TRBJ2-3	TGTGCCTGGTTGGCGGGTTCCACAGATACGCAGTATTTT	CAWLAGSTDTQYF
NA	NA	TRBV5-1	TRBJ2-2	TGCGCCAGCAGCTTGTTACAGGGAGCCACCGGGGAGCTGTTTTTT	CASSLLQGATGELFF
NA	few	TRBV4-1	TRBJ1-2	TGCGCCAGCAGCCAAGACAACTACTATGGCTACACCTTC	CASSQDNYYGYTF
TRBD1	once	TRBV5-1	TRBJ1-2	TGCGCCAGCAGCTTGTTTGGGACAGGGGTTGATGGCTACACCTTC	CASSLFGTGVDGYTF
TRBD2	NA	TRBV5-1	TRBJ2-1	TGCGCCAGCAGCTGGGAGGGACTAGCGGGAGGTTTCTACAATGAGCAGTTCTTC	CASSWEGLAGGFYNEQFF
TRBD1	NA	TRBV19	TRBJ1-1	TGTGCCAGTAGTATAGATCGGACAGGGCGACCTATGAACACTGAAGCTTTCTTT	CASSIDRTGRPMNTEAFF
NA	once	TRBV6-1	TRBJ1-2	TGTGCCAGCAGGATGACAGGTGACATAGGCTACACTTTC	CASRMTGDIGYTF
TRBD1	NA	TRBV2	TRBJ2-2	TGTGCCAGCAGTGGAGCACAGGGGTCCGGGGAGCTGTTTTTT	CASSGAQGSGELFF
NA	NA	TRBV4-1	TRBJ1-1	TGCGCCAGCAGCTCGGCCCTGACAGGTACCAGCGGGAACACTGAAGCTTTCTTT	CASSSALTGTSGNTEAFF
NA	NA	TRBV7-9	TRBJ2-7	TGTGCCAGCAGCCTAGTCTTGCACTCGGGCGAGCAGTACTTC	CASSLVLHSGEQYF
NA	NA	TRBV5-4	TRBJ2-1	TGTGCCAGCAGCCCGACGGGGAATGAGCAGTTCTTC	CASSPTGNEQFF
NA	NA	TRBV19	TRBJ2-7	TGTGCCAGTAGTATCTCTGTCCGCTACGAGCAGTACTTC	CASSISVRYEQYF
NA	once	TRBV5-6	TRBJ1-4	TGTGCCAGCAGCTTGGGGGCGACTAATGAAAAACTGTTTTTT	CASSLGATNEKLFF
NA	NA	TRBV29-1	TRBJ2-7	TGCAGCGTTGTAGGGTCCCACAGGGAAAATTACGAGCAGTACTTC	CSVVGSHRENYEQYF
TRBD1	few	TRBV5-1	TRBJ2-3	TGCGCCAGCAGCCTGGGGACAGTTAGCACAGATACGCAGTATTTT	CASSLGTVSTDTQYF
NA	NA	TRBV5-5	TRBJ2-5	TGTGCCAGCTTTACAATAGGGGGGGCCGAAGAGACCCAGTACTTC	CASFTIGGAEETQYF